The 8 T cell receptor beta chains below all came from one sample that was sequenced in a study of T cells in Graves' hyperthyroidism and ophthalmopathy (dated by TCRdb to between 2018 and 2021). Library method: multiplex PCR. The sequencing machine was an Illumina HiSeq 2000. The TCR beta CDR3 regions were amplified from RNA transcripts. A first-round RT-PCR of the TCR CDR3 used the HTBI primer set with the Qiagen OneStep RT-PCR kit. TCRdb's own reprocessing of the public reads used fastp at Q25 and MiXCR and kept productive beta chains. Duplicate CDR3 protein sequences are folded into a single record with the most common DNA and genes. This sample is represented by some 600,000 distinct CDR3 sequences; just over 45% of them were singletons. The biggest ten clones account for 8.2% of the sample. Sequenced sample: peripheral blood or thyroid tissue (not recorded which). The receptors stem from a woman under 30 with Graves' hyperthyroidism. Donor details come from another sample of the same person, matched by shared clones.

CDR3 amino acids: CASSLTGTVTTYEQYF. The DNA for the CDR3 is TGTGCCAGCAGCCTAACCGGGACCGTTACCACCTACGAGCAGTACTTC. V and J are TRBV7-9 and TRBJ2-7; TRBD1 or TRBD2 may be the D gene (5 bases each). CDR3 length: 16 amino acids. Deletions cut 5 bases from V and 2 bases from J, with 19 bases between. Germline CDR1 reads SEHNR; CDR2 reads FQNEAQ (reference sequence).

The chain employs TRBV19 and TRBJ1-1; D might be TRBD1 (5 bases). Germline V CDR1 and CDR2: LNHDA, SQIVND (reference sequence). The length of the CDR3 is 13 residues. The ends were cut back, 3 bases at V and 3 bases at J, with 8 bases in the middle. The CDR3 DNA reads as TGTGCCAGTAGTATCGTGACAGACACTGAAGCTTTCTTT. Protein product: CASSIVTDTEAFF.

Concerning this clonotype: One junction end does not reproduce the germline sequence, and a read error may be involved. This chain joins TRBV10-3 and TRBJ2-7; TRBD1 matches 7 bases. The CDR3 consists of 13 residues. Germline V gene sequence: CDR1 ENHRY, CDR2 SYGVKD. DNA for the CDR3: TGTGCCAGCAGTAACCGGGACAGTCGGGAGCAGTACTTC. Translation: CASSNRDSREQYF.

The chain links TRBV7-9 to TRBJ2-7, with D possibly matching TRBD2 (5 bases). The CDR3 sequence is 14 residues long. From germline, CDR1 is SEHNR and CDR2 FQNEAQ (reference sequence). V lost 4 bases, J lost 3 bases, and 13 bases lay in between. CDR3: CASSSLEAFYEQYF. The CDR3 nucleotides read TGTGCCAGCAGCTCCCTGGAGGCCTTCTACGAGCAGTACTTC.

As concerns this clonotype: This CDR3 fails to terminate in the conserved phenylalanine or tryptophan, so it likely reflects a read error. The limits of the CDR3 on the DNA are not certain, so only TCRdb's listed CDR3 is given. V and J are TRBV20-1 and TRBJ1-4. The CDR3 is 8 amino acids in total, end residues counted. Germline CDR1 reads DFQATT; CDR2 reads SNEGSKA (reference sequence). Here the CDR3 reads CSARAPTS.

V and J are TRBV25-1 and TRBJ1-6; 9 bases agree with TRBD1. This CDR3 region has 14 residues. J gave up 9 bases and V 5 bases, and 5 bases lay outside the gene matches. CDR1 MGHDK and CDR2 SYGVNS come from the germline V gene. The chain's CDR3 is CASSRGQGSSPLHF. In nucleotides, the CDR3 is TGTGCCAGCAGTAGGGGACAGGGAAGTTCACCCCTCCACTTT.

CDR3 in DNA: TGCAGTGCTAGAGATTCGCGGGGGGACAGGGCCTACGAGCAGTACTTC. It encodes CSARDSRGDRAYEQYF. The chain employs TRBV20-1 and TRBJ2-7; D perhaps matches TRBD1 (9 bases). Germline lookup yields CDR1 DFQATT and CDR2 SNEGSKA (reference sequence). The CDR3 has 16 amino acids. V shed 0 bases and J shed 2 bases, with 17 bases lying between them.

This clonotype was recorded a few times. This chain joins TRBV19 and TRBJ2-5; unclear D gene. Looked up from germline, CDR1 is LNHDA and CDR2 is SQIVND (reference sequence). Deletions cut 2 bases from V and 5 bases from J, with 12 bases between. This CDR3 spans 14 amino acids. CDR3 sequence: CASSIPQSRETQYF. CDR3 bases: TGTGCCAGTAGTATACCACAGAGTCGGGAGACCCAGTACTTC.